The 30 T cell receptor beta chains in this list originate from one sample, sequenced in a study of response to subunit inactivated influenza vaccine. TCRdb used MiXCR to reprocess the RT-PCR reads, holding one entry per CDR3 protein. The sample contains around 570,000 distinct CDR3 sequences, approximately 10% of which appear only once. Separately, the same data were catalogued under a study of T cells expressing NK-cell markers. From that paper: 5'RACE template switching with UMIs generated TCR beta cDNA.

Here the sequenced sample was PBMCs from blood, taken on the day of vaccination. The receptors come from a man aged 45-65 years who received an inactivated influenza vaccine.

The rearrangement joins TRBV11-2 to TRBJ2-7; 8 bases match TRBD2. Germline CDR1 and CDR2: SGHAT and FQNNGV. Trimming took 3 bases from V and 4 from J; bases not matched to a gene: 8. The CDR3 sequence is 15 residues long. Written as DNA, the CDR3 is TGTGCCAGCAGCTTCAGCGGGGGAAATTGGTACGAGCAGTACTTC. Its protein is CASSFSGGNWYEQYF.

V gene TRBV5-1 combines with J gene TRBJ1-1; 10 nucleotides line up with TRBD1. This CDR3 contains 18 residues. Germline assignment: CDR1 SGHRS and CDR2 YFSETQ. Losses at the gene ends were 4 bases for V and 0 bases for J; bases not matched to a gene: 12. The DNA for the CDR3 is TGCGCCAGCAGCGCCACACCGGGACAGGGGAAAATGAACACTGAAGCTTTCTTT. Translated: CASSATPGQGKMNTEAFF. Complete variable domain (other parts from reference TRBV5-1 and TRBJ1-1): KAGVTQTPRYLIKTRGQQVTLSCSPISGHRSVSWYQQTPGQGLQFLFEYFSETQRNKGNFPGRFSGRQFSNSRSEMNVSTLELGDSALYLCASSATPGQGKMNTEAFFGQGTRLTVV.

This clonotype has a handful of counts. The chain employs TRBV10-3 and TRBJ2-1, with TRBD1 as a possible D gene (6 bases). V was shortened by 0 bases and J by 1 base, with 16 bases between the two germline ends. In germline, CDR1 is ENHRY, CDR2 SYGVKD. The CDR3 has 18 amino acids. This CDR3 is CAISESGGGVGSYNEQFF. The CDR3 bases are TGTGCCATCAGTGAGTCAGGGGGTGGGGTCGGATCCTACAATGAGCAGTTCTTC.

This clonotype was found a few times. This sequence joins TRBV3-1 and TRBJ2-2, with 7 bases identical to TRBD1. Trimming took 5 bases from V and 8 from J; bases not matched to a gene: 17. Germline V gene lookup returns CDR1 LGHDT and CDR2 YNNKEL (reference sequence). The CDR3 has 17 residues. The CDR3 spells CASSTTPGTAKVGELFF. The CDR3 coding sequence is TGTGCCAGCAGCACTACCCCCGGGACAGCCAAGGTGGGGGAGCTGTTTTTT.

In this sample, this clonotype turned up a few times. This rearrangement joins TRBV10-3 to TRBJ2-7, with TRBD2 identical over 13 bases. Per germline, CDR1 ENHRY and CDR2 SYGVKD. The CDR3 contains 14 residues. J lost 3 bases, V lost 7 bases, and 3 bases had no gene match. CDR3 in amino acids: CAITWTSGSYEQYF. CDR3 DNA: TGTGCCATCACCTGGACTAGCGGGAGCTACGAGCAGTACTTC.

The chain has TRBV20-1 and TRBJ2-3; tentatively, D is TRBD2 (7 bases). Per germline, CDR1 DFQATT and CDR2 SNEGSKA (reference sequence). The CDR3 sequence is 17 residues long. Trimming pared 5 bases from V and 1 base from J, leaving 22 bases between. Written as DNA, the CDR3 is TGCAGTGCTCGAAACTTCCGGACTAGGGGGGGCACAGATACGCAGTATTTT. As protein: CSARNFRTRGGTDTQYF.

This clonotype showed up just a few times. The chain employs TRBV7-8 and TRBJ2-2; 7 bases are a match to TRBD2. The CDR3 runs to 19 residues. Losses at the gene ends were 7 bases for V and 2 bases for J; bases not matched to a gene: 19. CDR1 and CDR2 (germline): SGHVS, FQNEAQ. The CDR3 loop reads CASTHRRGISKSNTGELFF. The DNA for the CDR3 is TGTGCCAGCACCCATCGGCGGGGGATCTCAAAATCAAACACCGGGGAGCTGTTTTTT.

The V gene is TRBV28, the J gene TRBJ2-7; D is unresolved. Per germline, CDR1 MDHEN and CDR2 SYDVKM. The V end was cut by 5 bases, the J end by 3 bases, with 17 bases between. The CDR3 is made up of 15 amino acids. Here the CDR3 DNA reads TGTGCCAGCAGTCCGACTGATGTGCTCCACTACGAGCAGTACTTC. The encoded protein is CASSPTDVLHYEQYF.

This clonotype came up many times. This chain connects TRBV12-3 or TRBV12-4 to TRBJ2-2, with 9 bases matching TRBD1. The CDR3 loop spans 16 amino acids. Trimming removed 7 bases from V and 4 bases from J; junction bases left unmatched: 10. The CDR3 sequence: CASIMLDRGPTGELFF. In nucleotides, the CDR3 is TGTGCCAGCATCATGCTGGACAGGGGCCCCACCGGGGAGCTGTTTTTT.

This clonotype was seen a handful of times. V usage is TRBV24-1 and J usage is TRBJ2-2; no definite D call. The CDR3 totals 14 residues. CDR1 is KGHDR, CDR2 SFDVKD, per germline. V lost 1 base, J lost 3 bases, and 5 bases lay in between. The CDR3 is CATSDFSYTGELFF. For the CDR3, the DNA is TGTGCCACCAGTGATTTCAGTTACACCGGGGAGCTGTTTTTT.

The V and J genes are TRBV7-2 and TRBJ2-1; 7 positions agree with TRBD2. After removal of 5 bases from V and 8 bases from J, the junction contained 12 bases not matched to a gene. The CDR3 length is 15 residues. The germline gives CDR1 SGHTA, CDR2 FQGNSA. CDR3 nucleotide sequence: TGTGCCAGCAGCCTCGGAGGGCGGGAGTTACATGAGCAGTTCTTC. This translates into CASSLGGRELHEQFF.

The sample holds many counts of this clonotype. An end of the junction does not agree with germline; a read error may underlie this. V usage is TRBV5-1 and J usage is TRBJ1-1; a weak D match, TRBD1 (5 bases). From germline, CDR1 is SGHRS and CDR2 YFSETQ. The CDR3 covers 13 residues. The CDR3: CASRLDMNTEAFF. CDR3 nucleotide sequence: TGCGCCAGCAGGTTGGACATGAACACTGAAGCTTTCTTT.

This clonotype appeared a few times. This rearrangement joins TRBV7-2 to TRBJ2-2; 7 positions agree with TRBD2. Germline V gene data show CDR1 as SGHTA and CDR2 as FQGNSA. V lost 5 bases and J lost 5; bases outside the gene matches: 11. This CDR3 spans 16 amino acids. CDR3 DNA sequence: TGTGCCAGCAGCGCACTTGGCGGGAGTCTGACCGGGGAGCTGTTTTTT. This gives the protein CASSALGGSLTGELFF.

The J gene is TRBJ1-5, the V gene TRBV7-2; D unresolved. The length of the CDR3 is 12 residues. Germline CDR1 and CDR2: SGHTA and FQGNSA. The V end lost 2 bases, the J end lost 6 bases, and 5 bases lay between the germline ends. CDR3 bases: TGTGCCAGCAGCTTATTCGGTCAGCCCCAGCATTTT. Protein sequence: CASSLFGQPQHF.

A word on this clonotype: Because the CDR3 is missing its conserved closing phenylalanine or tryptophan, this is likely a read error. The chain couples TRBV24-1 to TRBJ1-2; a weak D match, TRBD1 (5 bases). The CDR3 runs to 14 residues. Germline V CDR1 and CDR2: KGHDR, SFDVKD. Trimming took off 2 bases at V and 3 bases at J, with 9 bases between the two ends. This chain's CDR3 is CATSDSRDDYGYTL. The CDR3 DNA reads as TGTGCCACCAGTGATTCCAGGGACGACTATGGCTACACCTTA.

The chain carries TRBV30 and TRBJ2-6; D unresolved. In germline, CDR1 is GTSNPN, CDR2 SVGIG (reference sequence). Trimming cost V 1 base and J 1 base, with 8 bases left between them. CDR3 size: 15 residues. The CDR3 DNA sequence: TGTGCCTGGAGTGGTGTGAGTTCTGGGGCCAACGTCCTGACTTTC. This encodes CAWSGVSSGANVLTF.

The genes are TRBV2 and TRBJ2-7; maybe TRBD2 (6 bases). Germline V gives CDR1 SNHLY, CDR2 FYNNEI. Between the trimmed V and J ends, which lost 6 bases and 7 bases, there was a span of 22 bases. This CDR3 has 15 residues. The CDR3 coding sequence is TGTGCCAGCAGCTATGGGGGAGATCCCGGAGGGGAGCAGTACTTC. Translated: CASSYGGDPGGEQYF.

The V gene is TRBV29-1, the J gene TRBJ2-3; TRBD2 aligns across 7 bases. CDR1 is SQVTM, CDR2 ANQGSEA, per germline. V gave up 0 bases and J gave up 4 bases; unmatched junction bases: 7. The CDR3 has 15 residues. The chain's CDR3 is CSVEDRGGPADTQYF. CDR3 in DNA: TGCAGCGTTGAAGATCGGGGAGGGCCTGCAGATACGCAGTATTTT.

This chain joins TRBV18 and TRBJ2-1, with 8 bases fitting TRBD2. The germline V gene has CDR1 KGHSH and CDR2 LQKENI. There are 15 residues in the CDR3. V lost 7 bases and J lost 5; bases outside the gene matches: 10. The CDR3 loop is CASYPGGRAHNEQFF. CDR3 in DNA: TGTGCCAGCTACCCGGGGGGGCGAGCCCACAATGAGCAGTTCTTC.

The rearrangement joins TRBV10-3 to TRBJ2-1, with a weak D call TRBD2 (7 bases). The CDR3 runs 14 residues. The germline V and J ends were trimmed by 3 bases and 3 bases, with 9 bases remaining between them. Germline loops: CDR1 ENHRY, CDR2 SYGVKD. CDR3 in DNA: TGTGCCATCAGTGAAGCGGGACACTACAATGAGCAGTTCTTC. Amino acid sequence: CAISEAGHYNEQFF.

This clonotype has a handful of counts. V and J are TRBV11-2 and TRBJ2-7; no reliable D call. Trimming cost V 7 bases and J 3 bases, with 13 bases left between them. The CDR3 sequence is 13 residues long. The germline V gene encodes CDR1 SGHAT and CDR2 FQNNGV. DNA for the CDR3: TGTGCCAGCACCCCCCTTGATTACTACGAGCAGTACTTC. This sequence encodes CASTPLDYYEQYF.

This chain connects TRBV5-1 to TRBJ1-3, with D unresolved. V shed 4 bases and J shed 4 bases, with 6 bases lying between them. Germline-derived CDR1 and CDR2 are SGHRS and YFSETQ. The length of the CDR3 is 12 residues. The CDR3 reads CASSPEGNTIYF. The CDR3 DNA reads TGCGCCAGCAGCCCGGAAGGAAACACCATATATTTT.

The chain is built from TRBV2 and TRBJ2-7; TRBD2 might be the D (6 bases). Trimming took off 6 bases at V and 3 bases at J, with 12 bases between the two ends. CDR1 and CDR2 from the germline V gene are SNHLY and FYNNEI. CDR3 length: 13 amino acids. CDR3 DNA sequence: TGTGCCAGCAGGTTAGGGACTTACTACGAGCAGTACTTC. It translates to CASRLGTYYEQYF.

This clonotype has only a few counts. The rearrangement uses TRBV12-3 or TRBV12-4 and TRBJ1-1; D call uncertain. This CDR3 comprises 12 residues. Trimming took off 5 bases at V and 10 bases at J, with 14 bases between the two ends. The CDR3 reads CASSDNSRVAFF. CDR3 sequence (DNA): TGTGCCAGCAGTGACAACTCTCGCGTAGCTTTCTTT.

This clonotype was found a few times. The V gene is TRBV7-2, the J gene TRBJ2-1; D may be TRBD2 (6 bases). The CDR3 is 14 amino acids. Germline loops: CDR1 SGHTA, CDR2 FQGNSA. V was trimmed by 3 bases and J by 8 bases, leaving 14 bases between them. CDR3 nucleotide sequence: TGTGCCAGCAGCTTGGCCATGGAGGGCTATGAGCAGTTCTTC. Translating it yields CASSLAMEGYEQFF.

This clonotype occurred a few times. V usage is TRBV28 and J usage is TRBJ2-5, with 10 bases that match TRBD2. CDR1 MDHEN and CDR2 SYDVKM come from the germline V gene. The J segment lost 0 bases and the V segment lost 3 bases, leaving 7 bases of the junction unmatched. The CDR3 is 17 residues long. The CDR3 DNA is TGTGCCAGCAGTTTTCCCAGCGGGAGGGGGTACCAAGAGACCCAGTACTTC. As protein: CASSFPSGRGYQETQYF.

This clonotype appeared a few times. The V gene is TRBV7-2, the J gene TRBJ2-7, with D possibly matching TRBD1 (5 bases). V gave up 5 bases and J gave up 0 bases, with 11 bases separating them. From germline, CDR1 is SGHTA and CDR2 FQGNSA. The length of the CDR3 is 14 residues. CDR3 nucleotides: TGTGCCAGCAGCCCAGCAGGGAACTCCTACGAGCAGTACTTC. As protein: CASSPAGNSYEQYF.

The CDR3 nucleotides are TGTGCCAGCAGCCCACCCTTCCCAAGTTCCAACGTCCTGACTTTC. Translating gives CASSPPFPSSNVLTF. The rearrangement uses TRBV6-1 and TRBJ2-6; D uncertain. The CDR3 sequence is 15 residues long. V dropped 6 bases and J dropped 8 bases, with 17 bases sitting between them. Per the germline V gene, CDR1 is MNHNS and CDR2 is SASEGT.

This clonotype was seen more than once but under ten times. At one boundary the junction diverges from the germline segment, which might be a read error. The gene calls are TRBV7-7 and TRBJ2-7, with a tentative D call TRBD2 (5 bases). The CDR3 consists of 13 residues. Germline values: CDR1 SSHAT, CDR2 FNYEAQ (reference sequence). The chain's CDR3 is CASSPSGVGEQYF. CDR3 in DNA: TGTGCTAGCAGCCCAAGCGGTGTAGGCGAGCAGTACTTC.

This clonotype was seen a few times. The junction shows a germline mismatch at one end, possibly a read error. This chain uses TRBV10-3 with TRBJ1-1; 8 nucleotides agree with TRBD1. This CDR3 spans 13 amino acids. CDR1 is ENHRY, CDR2 SYGVKD, per germline. The CDR3 DNA follows: TGTGCCATCAGCCCCGGGACAGGAGGCTTGGGTTTGTTT. Encoded protein: CAISPGTGGLGLF.